This TCR beta chain was identified in a study of cytomegalovirus exposure and HLA in healthy donors. Study information: Among the 400 or so donors who were genotyped, approximately 83% fell in the genetic ancestry cluster that is associated with self-reported Caucasian donors.

The length of the CDR3 is 15 residues. Germline CDR1 and CDR2: SGHNT and YYREEE (reference sequence). The junction had 4 bases not matched to a gene; V was cut back by 4 bases and J by 0 bases. This clone was detected only a few times. The PCR ran on 60 Vbeta and 13 Jbeta primers. Generated by immunoSEQ multiplex PCR, the TCRdb table keeps only in-frame clones and is missing some. Of fewer than 200,000 clones in the sample, approximately 80% are singletons; the top ten hold around 4.4%. Sample: PBMCs. The receptor comes from a woman aged 45-65 years in good health and CMV-seropositive. The J gene is TRBJ1-3, the V gene TRBV5-4; 7 bases align to TRBD1. CDR3 amino acids: CASSRRGSSGNTIYF. The CDR3 nucleotides read TGTGCCAGCAGCCGCAGGGGGAGCTCTGGAAACACCATATATTTT. The full variable domain, in which reference TRBV5-4 and TRBJ1-3 provide the parts outside the CDR3, is ETGVTQSPTHLIKTRGQQVTLRCSSQSGHNTVSWYQQALGQGPQFIFQYYREEENGRGNFPPRFSGLQFPNYSSELNVNALELDDSALYLCASSRRGSSGNTIYFGEGSWLTVV.